This entry concerns a single TCR beta chain. Original data processing: Amplification with reference gene primers provided the estimates of nucleated cell counts. Clones were sequenced by immunoSEQ multiplex PCR, and TCRdb holds only the in-frame ones, with some missing. The V and J calls and the clone size are those of that table, but D and trimming were determined from the DNA. The sample includes 40,000 to 55,000 clones, 65% to 85% seen only once; the top ten take nearly 4.5%. This record belongs to a study of blood T cell repertoires in COVID-19. Study overall: Acute and convalescent COVID-19 specimens originated in the United States, Italy and Spain. The analysed material was cDNA or gDNA that came from T cells, B-cell-depleted T cells, or PBMCs.

This CDR3 has 15 residues. After removal of 6 bases from V and 3 bases from J, the junction contained 11 bases not matched to a gene. Germline CDR1 and CDR2: MNHEY and SMNVEV (reference sequence). Sequenced input: peripheral blood. The clonotype comes from a man aged 45-65 years with active COVID-19. The V call is TRBV27, the J call TRBJ2-7; 7 bases align to TRBD1. In DNA form, the CDR3 reads TGTGCCAGCAGCCCTAGACAGGGATTTTTCTACGAGCAGTACTTC. Translation: CASSPRQGFFYEQYF.